The TCR beta chain under discussion was sequenced for a study of T cells in Graves' hyperthyroidism and ophthalmopathy. Researchers barred patients who had uncontrolled infection, other autoimmune disease, pregnancy or lactation. Clinical symptoms, serum thyroxine and TRAb, thyroid ultrasound and orbital computed tomography together formed the diagnostic basis. RNA transcripts yielded amplified TCR beta CDR3 regions. Initially, a first-round RT-PCR of the TCR CDR3 employed the HTBI primer set. TCRdb re-called the multiplex PCR reads with MiXCR, one entry per CDR3 protein. The sample has 480,000 or so distinct CDR3 sequences; about an eighth are singletons. Germline values: CDR1 SEHNR, CDR2 FQNEAQ (reference sequence). This CDR3 contains 16 residues. J gave up 1 base and V 5 bases, and 6 bases lay outside the gene matches. This clonotype was counted at least ten times.

The chain links TRBV7-9 to TRBJ2-1; TRBD2 matches 9 bases. Sequencing input: blood. The source of this sequence is a woman under 30 with Graves' hyperthyroidism. The CDR3 nucleotides read TGTGCCAGCAGCATTTATAGCGGGAGTTCCTACAATGAGCAGTTCTTC. Its protein is CASSIYSGSSYNEQFF. Variable domain in full (rest from reference TRBV7-9 and TRBJ2-1): DTGVSQNPRHKITKRGQNVTFRCDPISEHNRLYWYRQTLGQGPEFLTYFQNEAQLEKSRLLSDRFSAERPKGSFSTLEIQRTEQGDSAMYLCASSIYSGSSYNEQFFGPGTRLTVL.